Here is one TCR beta chain with its context. An end of the junction differs from the germline gene, which may be a read error. The TCR beta CDR3 regions underwent amplification using RNA transcripts as the source. The TCR CDR3 first-round RT-PCR relied on the HTBI primer set. TCRdb reprocessed the multiplex PCR reads via MiXCR and lists one record per CDR3 protein. Of around 580,000 distinct CDR3 sequences listed, more than 45% are singletons. There are 16 residues in the CDR3. The germline CDR1 and CDR2 sequences are SNHLY and FYNNEI. The record originates from a study of T cells in Graves' hyperthyroidism and ophthalmopathy.

The sequenced material came from peripheral blood or thyroid tissue (not recorded which). The chain joins TRBV2 to TRBJ1-3; no clear D gene. The sequence derives from a woman aged 18-35 years with Graves' hyperthyroidism. CDR3 sequence: CASSPRPPNSGNTMYF. The DNA for the CDR3 is TGTGCCAGCTCACCTAGGCCGCCAAACTCTGGAAACACCATGTATTTT. The full variable domain, completed using reference TRBV2 and TRBJ1-3, is EPEVTQTPSHQVTQMGQEVILRCVPISNHLYFYWYRQILGQKVEFLVSFYNNEISEKSEIFDDQFSVERPDGSNFTLKIRSTKLEDSAMYFCASSPRPPNSGNTMYFGEGSWLTVV.